This T cell receptor beta chain was observed in a study of TIL therapy for anti-PD-1-resistant metastatic lung cancer. In the study overall: Tumors carried a median around 1.4 non-synonymous mutations per megabase.

Time point defined: pre-treatment sample, taken before nivolumab and TIL therapy. Tumor tissue came from excised metastases, mostly pleural nodules or supraclavicular lymph nodes. Study-level points and caveats: The cohort had more treatment-naive, never-smoker and oncogene-addicted patients than typical. Compared with baseline intratumoral T cells, expanded TIL cultures were more clonal and less diverse (6% vs 31%).

The V end lost 5 bases, the J end lost 5 bases, and 7 bases lay between the germline ends. The germline gives CDR1 GTSNPN, CDR2 SVGIG (reference sequence). This CDR3 is built from 11 residues. Notes on this clone: The antigen is unknown.

The libraries were made with immunoSEQ v3. Sequencing depth was approximately 2 million read pairs for survey level, roughly 4.5-6 million for deep. Clones were read by immunoSEQ multiplex PCR, and TCRdb kept only the in-frame ones, dropping some. Altogether about 50,000 clones are present, about three quarters being singletons, with the ten largest covering 5.6%. J is TRBJ1-5 and V is TRBV30; D is ambiguous. The sequence was obtained from a person between 25 and 79 years old with non-small cell lung cancer. The sample in question was tumor tissue, obtained at baseline. CDR3 protein: CAWGRHQPQHF. In nucleotides, the CDR3 is TGTGCCTGGGGGCGACATCAGCCCCAGCATTTT.